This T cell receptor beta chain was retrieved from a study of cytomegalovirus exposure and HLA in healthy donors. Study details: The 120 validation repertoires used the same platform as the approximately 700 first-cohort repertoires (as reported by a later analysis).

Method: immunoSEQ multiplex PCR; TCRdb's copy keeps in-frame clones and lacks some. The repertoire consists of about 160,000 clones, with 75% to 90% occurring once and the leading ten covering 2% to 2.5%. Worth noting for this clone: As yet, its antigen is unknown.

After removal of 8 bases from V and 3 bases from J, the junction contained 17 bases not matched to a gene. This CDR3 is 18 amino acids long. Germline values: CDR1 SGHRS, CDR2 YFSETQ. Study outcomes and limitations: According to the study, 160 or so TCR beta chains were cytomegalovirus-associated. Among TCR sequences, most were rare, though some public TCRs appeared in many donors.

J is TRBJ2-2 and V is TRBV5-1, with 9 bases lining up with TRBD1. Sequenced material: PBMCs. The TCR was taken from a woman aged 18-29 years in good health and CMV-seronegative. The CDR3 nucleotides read TGCGCCAGTTCTACACAGGGGGCGCGATTTGAGGACACCGGGGAGCTGTTTTTT. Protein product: CASSTQGARFEDTGELFF.